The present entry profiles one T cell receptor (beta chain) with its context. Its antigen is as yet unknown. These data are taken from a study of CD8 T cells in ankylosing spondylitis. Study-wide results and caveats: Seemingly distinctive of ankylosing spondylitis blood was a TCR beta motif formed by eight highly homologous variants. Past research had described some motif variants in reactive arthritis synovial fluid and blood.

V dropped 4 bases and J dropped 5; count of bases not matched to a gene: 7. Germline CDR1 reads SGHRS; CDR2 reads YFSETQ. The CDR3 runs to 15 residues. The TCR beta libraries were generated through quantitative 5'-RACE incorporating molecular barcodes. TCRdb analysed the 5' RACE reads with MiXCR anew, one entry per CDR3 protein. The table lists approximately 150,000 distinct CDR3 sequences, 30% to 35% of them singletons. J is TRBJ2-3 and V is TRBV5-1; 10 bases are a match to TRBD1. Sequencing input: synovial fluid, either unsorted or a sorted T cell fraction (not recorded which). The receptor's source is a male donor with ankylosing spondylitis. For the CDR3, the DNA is TGCGCCAGCAGCGTCGGGACAGGGGATTTAGATACGCAGTATTTT. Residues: CASSVGTGDLDTQYF.